This T cell receptor beta chain was sequenced during a study of blood T cell repertoires in COVID-19. Overall study: Acute-phase and convalescent COVID-19 samples originated in the United States, Italy and Spain. T cells, B-cell-depleted T cells, or PBMCs provided the cDNA or gDNA that served as material.

Per the study methods: Estimation of nucleated cell counts was performed using reference gene primer amplification. Generated by immunoSEQ multiplex PCR, the TCRdb table keeps only in-frame clones and is missing some. V and J calls and clone size follow that table, whereas D and trimming were derived from the DNA. Of 84,000 or so clones in the sample, more than 80% were seen once. Trimming shortened V by 5 bases and J by 4 bases, and 11 bases separated the two germline ends. Germline CDR1 is MGHRA and CDR2 is YSYEKL. The CDR3 has 14 amino acids. This clone came up once. The sequence was obtained from a human donor in a cohort sampled during active COVID-19. This chain joins TRBV4-1 and TRBJ2-2, with D hard to call. The sample taken for sequencing was peripheral blood. CDR3 residues: CASSGGFVTGELFF. The CDR3 DNA reads as TGCGCCAGCAGCGGCGGCTTCGTCACCGGGGAGCTGTTTTTT.